The sequence of this T cell receptor beta chain was determined in a study of low-dose radiotherapy and immunotherapy resistance in tumors (dated by TCRdb to between 2021 and 2023). With regard to the full study: Patients in Cohort 1 were given 0.5 Gy per fraction every 2 weeks, and the prescribed total PTV dose was 6.5 Gy. The trial did not randomize participants into treatment groups. Intravenous cyclophosphamide at 200 mg/m2 was administered every two weeks, one day ahead of each radiation and immunotherapy administration. Patients took aspirin 300 mg orally once daily for four cycles, starting on cycle 1 day 1. Eight patients were included in the translational analysis, namely three from the first dose cohort plus the first five from the second dose cohort. Patients were given nivolumab as a 240 mg flat dose every two weeks and ipilimumab at 1 mg/kg every six weeks, with both drugs delivered intravenously. Patients in Cohort 2 were given 1 Gy per fraction every two weeks, for a total of 13 Gy across 26 weeks.

To make first-strand cDNA, Superscript III was used along with a set of TRAV- and TRBV-specific primers so that both the TCRalpha and TCRbeta chains were covered. TCRs were amplified for about 22 PCR cycles with Phusion, using a constant-region primer paired with the adapter attached to the V primers. The isolated mRNA was amplified using the MessageAmp II aRNA Amplification Kit, with in vitro transcription performed for approximately 16 hours at 37 degrees C. mRNA for TCR sequencing was isolated with the Dynabeads mRNA DIRECT Purification Kit. Indexed Illumina adapters were added in a second Phusion PCR of 25 to 30 cycles, and the PCR products were purified with AMPure XP beads. Deep sequencing of the TCRalpha and TCRbeta libraries was carried out on an Illumina MiniSeq instrument. On the study's bioinformatics: Custom Perl scripts pooled TCR sequences encoding the same protein, removed out-of-frame sequences and computed each clonotype's abundance. TCR sequences supported by only a single read were excluded from analysis. Repertoire metrics included Shannon entropy, Gini index, clonality, richness, and frequency of TCRs shared between repertoires. TCRdb redid the processing of the public reads, applying fastp at Q25 and MiXCR, and retained in-frame beta chains. Each CDR3 protein appears once, grouped with its most common genes and DNA. TCRdb's processing, not the authors', yielded these V and J calls. Recorded for this sample are about 89,000 distinct CDR3 sequences; more than 7.5% of them occurred a single time. The ten largest clonotypes hold 1% of the sample.

The time point label, read with the paper, signifies: before trial treatment. The donors came from RACIN, which was a single-arm phase I dose-escalation trial that paired nivolumab and ipilimumab with aspirin, low-dose cyclophosphamide and low-dose radiotherapy. Patients were eligible if they had advanced solid tumors that were TIL-negative. The germline V gene yields MDHEN for CDR1 and SYDVKM for CDR2. CDR3 length: 13 amino acids, cysteine to phenylalanine. Only the CDR3 portion is preserved as DNA: 39 bases, with reading frame beginning at the first base. A distance of 12 bases separates the germline ends of V and J, which lose 10 bases and 0 bases respectively. As regards this clonotype: The antigen it binds to is not known. Base qualities are missing; no much larger clone stands one base away.

The sequencing here drew on PBMCs, taken before treatment. The V and J genes are TRBV28 and TRBJ1-1; 6 matching bases give a weak D call of TRBD1. The clonotype was recovered from a male donor with prostate cancer. Here the CDR3 is given as CATLGGLNTEAFF. At the DNA level, the sequence is TGTGCCACCCTGGGGGGGCTGAACACTGAAGCTTTCTTT.